These 28 T cell receptor beta chains came from one sample sequenced in a study of T cell changes during pregnancy in multiple sclerosis. TCRdb's table, derived via immunoSEQ multiplex PCR, lists solely in-frame clones and lacks some. In the table there are around 63,000 clones, around 92% of which are singletons. The specimen comprised peripheral blood, sampled after pregnancy. These receptor sequences come from a female donor with multiple sclerosis, enrolled in a pregnancy study.

This clone was found once. V usage is TRBV27 and J usage is TRBJ2-4, with TRBD1 matching 9 bases. The CDR3 is 15 amino acids. Losses at the gene ends were 5 bases for V and 0 bases for J; bases not matched to a gene: 2. Germline CDR1 is MNHEY and CDR2 is SMNVEV (reference sequence). CDR3 DNA sequence: TGTGCCAGCAGTGTGGACAGGGGAGCCAAAAACATTCAGTACTTC. This encodes CASSVDRGAKNIQYF.

The J gene is TRBJ2-7, the V gene TRBV5-1; 13 bases align to TRBD2. CDR3 size: 17 residues. The junction had 8 bases not matched to a gene; V was cut back by 0 bases and J by 5 bases. Germline V lookup: CDR1 SGHRS, CDR2 YFSETQ. The CDR3 here is CASSLEWTSGSFHEQYF. The CDR3 DNA reads TGCGCCAGCAGCTTGGAATGGACTAGCGGGAGTTTCCACGAGCAGTACTTC.

The V gene is TRBV29-1, the J gene TRBJ2-3; 12 nucleotides agree with TRBD2. CDR3 size: 14 residues. Germline CDR1 and CDR2: SQVTM and ANQGSEA. Unmatched junction bases numbered 6, after V lost 6 bases and J lost 5 bases. The CDR3 loop is CSVLTSGSLDTQYF. For the CDR3, the DNA is TGCAGCGTCTTGACTAGCGGGAGTTTAGATACGCAGTATTTT.

With regard to this clone: Germline and junction disagree at one end, which may indicate a read error. The chain recombines TRBV6-5 with TRBJ2-1; tentatively, D is TRBD2 (6 bases). Germline values: CDR1 MNHEY, CDR2 SVGAGI. CDR3 length equals 12 residues. In DNA, the CDR3 is TGTGCCAGCAGTTACGGCGGGATGAGGCTGGTCTTC. It encodes CASSYGGMRLVF.

This rearrangement joins TRBV5-1 to TRBJ2-1; 11 positions agree with TRBD2. This CDR3 region has 18 residues. Germline V gives CDR1 SGHRS, CDR2 YFSETQ. After removal of 3 bases from V and 15 bases from J, the junction contained 23 bases not matched to a gene. The DNA for the CDR3 is TGCGCCAGCAGCTGGAAAGTTTTCGGGACTAGCGGCTTTGGGGGGCGGTTCTTC. It encodes CASSWKVFGTSGFGGRFF.

V is TRBV4-2 and J is TRBJ2-1; weak D call: TRBD2 (5 bases). CDR1 and CDR2 from the germline V gene are LGHNA and YNFKEQ. CDR3 length equals 16 residues. V was cut by 2 bases and J by 3 bases, with 14 bases left in between. Written as DNA, the CDR3 is TGTGCCAGCAGCCAAAACCCTGTCGGGGACTACAATGAGCAGTTCTTC. The encoded protein is CASSQNPVGDYNEQFF.

The V and J genes are TRBV4-1 and TRBJ2-3; D is possibly TRBD2 (5 bases). Deletions cut 4 bases from V and 5 bases from J, with 7 bases between. CDR1 is MGHRA and CDR2 is YSYEKL in the germline V gene. CDR3 size: 12 residues. CDR3 amino acids: CASSLSGDTQYF. CDR3 bases: TGCGCCAGCAGCCTGAGCGGAGATACGCAGTATTTT.

This clone was seen once. This chain joins TRBV5-1 and TRBJ2-7; the match to TRBD2 covers 9 bases. The germline CDR1 and CDR2 sequences are SGHRS and YFSETQ. The CDR3 has 15 amino acids. V dropped 0 bases and J dropped 7; count of bases not matched to a gene: 8. CDR3 sequence reads: CASSLGLAVLEEQYF. As DNA, the CDR3 is TGCGCCAGCAGCTTGGGACTAGCGGTCTTGGAGGAGCAGTACTTC.

V usage is TRBV7-9 and J usage is TRBJ2-1; D perhaps matches TRBD2 (6 bases). In germline, CDR1 is SEHNR, CDR2 FQNEAQ (reference sequence). The length of the CDR3 is 14 residues. V was cut by 6 bases and J by 2 bases, with 11 bases left in between. The CDR3 region is CASSSGLTYNEQFF. CDR3 DNA sequence: TGTGCCAGCAGTAGCGGACTAACCTACAATGAGCAGTTCTTC.

The rearrangement links TRBV6-5 to TRBJ1-2, with 9 nucleotides matching TRBD1. Germline trimming cut 6 bases from V and 2 bases from J; bases unmatched to any gene: 4. The germline gives CDR1 MNHEY, CDR2 SVGAGI. The length of the CDR3 is 14 residues. The CDR3, as DNA: TGTGCCAGCAGAACCGGGACAGGGAACTATGGCTACACCTTC. Its translation is CASRTGTGNYGYTF.

The gene calls are TRBV9 and TRBJ2-5; the match to TRBD2 covers 11 bases. After removal of 0 bases from V and 4 bases from J, the junction contained 5 bases not matched to a gene. CDR3 length equals 16 residues. The germline CDR1 and CDR2 sequences are SGDLS and YYNGEE. This CDR3 is CASSVGATSGRETQYF. The CDR3 DNA sequence: TGTGCCAGCAGCGTAGGGGCAACTAGCGGGAGAGAGACCCAGTACTTC.

The chain joins TRBV4-1 to TRBJ1-3; 7 bases line up with TRBD1. V lost 4 bases and J lost 0; bases outside the gene matches: 3. CDR1 and CDR2 from the germline V gene are MGHRA and YSYEKL. This CDR3 contains 15 residues. CDR3 region: CASSPRDSSGNTIYF. Written as DNA, the CDR3 is TGCGCCAGCAGCCCTCGGGACAGCTCTGGAAACACCATATATTTT.

This chain joins TRBV7-2 and TRBJ2-1; TRBD2 might be the D (6 bases). CDR3 length: 14 residues. Trimming removed 5 bases from V and 9 bases from J, with 17 bases in between. Germline CDR1 reads SGHTA; CDR2 reads FQGNSA. CDR3 in amino acids: CASSHPGDNGEQFF. CDR3 nucleotide sequence: TGTGCCAGCAGCCACCCGGGAGACAATGGTGAGCAGTTCTTC.

The rearrangement joins TRBV11-2 to TRBJ2-1, with 13 bases lining up with TRBD2. The germline CDR1 and CDR2 sequences are SGHAT and FQNNGV. Trimming removed 5 bases from V and 9 bases from J; junction bases left unmatched: 7. CDR3 length: 15 residues. The CDR3 nucleotides are TGTGCCAGCAGCGTAACTAGCGGGAGGGCCACTGAGCAGTTCTTC. The encoded protein is CASSVTSGRATEQFF.

This chain joins TRBV2 and TRBJ1-1, with D unresolved. The CDR3 contains 13 residues. V lost 3 bases to trimming and J lost 0 bases, with 5 bases between them. Germline CDR1 and CDR2: SNHLY and FYNNEI. The CDR3 reads CASSENMNTEAFF. Written as DNA, the CDR3 is TGTGCCAGCAGTGAGAACATGAACACTGAAGCTTTCTTT.

The chain carries TRBV28 and TRBJ1-3, with TRBD1 identical over 9 bases. Germline assignment: CDR1 MDHEN and CDR2 SYDVKM. Losses at the gene ends were 5 bases for V and 0 bases for J; bases not matched to a gene: 8. The CDR3 is 17 amino acids. CDR3 loop: CASSPDRGGLSGNTIYF. DNA for the CDR3: TGTGCCAGCAGTCCGGACAGGGGAGGACTCTCTGGAAACACCATATATTTT.

The chain couples TRBV9 to TRBJ2-7; 7 nucleotides line up with TRBD2. Germline trimming cut 0 bases from V and 3 bases from J; bases unmatched to any gene: 0. Germline-derived CDR1 and CDR2 are SGDLS and YYNGEE. This CDR3 has 13 residues. CDR3 DNA sequence: TGTGCCAGCAGCGTAGGGACTAGCTACGAGCAGTACTTC. Protein: CASSVGTSYEQYF.

The rearrangement joins TRBV19 to TRBJ2-3; D unclear. V lost 5 bases and J 0 bases, leaving 12 bases between the germline ends. From germline, CDR1 is LNHDA and CDR2 SQIVND (reference sequence). CDR3 length: 15 residues. The DNA of the CDR3 is TGTGCCAGTAGTGTCTTTGGCCTTAGCACAGATACGCAGTATTTT. Translating it yields CASSVFGLSTDTQYF.

V usage is TRBV28 and J usage is TRBJ1-1; no firm D call. V dropped 5 bases and J dropped 4 bases, with 17 bases sitting between them. The CDR3 covers 15 residues. Germline CDR1 MDHEN, CDR2 SYDVKM. For the CDR3, the DNA is TGTGCCAGCAGTCCACGGGGAAGGCCCACCACTGAAGCTTTCTTT. This codes for CASSPRGRPTTEAFF.

This chain links TRBV2 with TRBJ2-7; TRBD2 aligns across 10 bases. Losses at the gene ends were 6 bases for V and 5 bases for J; bases not matched to a gene: 7. The CDR3 is 14 residues long. The germline gives CDR1 SNHLY, CDR2 FYNNEI. The CDR3 sequence: CASSPAGGSHEQYF. For the CDR3, the DNA is TGTGCCAGCAGCCCAGCGGGAGGGAGTCACGAGCAGTACTTC. The variable domain in full, completed from reference TRBV2 and TRBJ2-7, reads EPEVTQTPSHQVTQMGQEVILRCVPISNHLYFYWYRQILGQKVEFLVSFYNNEISEKSEIFDDQFSVERPDGSNFTLKIRSTKLEDSAMYFCASSPAGGSHEQYFGPGTRLTVT.

The chain carries TRBV10-3 and TRBJ2-2; 12 nucleotides align to TRBD1. The CDR3 runs 16 residues. J lost 4 bases, V lost 4 bases, and 4 bases had no gene match. Germline-derived CDR1 and CDR2 are ENHRY and SYGVKD. Here the CDR3 DNA reads TGTGCCATCAGTGGAGGGACAGGGGGCTCCACCGGGGAGCTGTTTTTT. Residues: CAISGGTGGSTGELFF.

The rearrangement uses TRBV7-2 and TRBJ1-2, with D maybe TRBD1 (5 bases). Germline assignment: CDR1 SGHTA and CDR2 FQGNSA. The CDR3 covers 13 residues. Trimming cost V 3 bases and J 6 bases, with 11 bases left between them. The CDR3 region is CASSLGGTDGYTF. The CDR3 DNA reads as TGTGCCAGCAGCTTGGGGGGGACTGATGGCTACACCTTC.

The CDR3 protein is CASLGTSGRTWQFF. The CDR3 bases are TGTGCCAGCCTTGGGACTAGCGGGAGAACTTGGCAGTTCTTC. The chain links TRBV28 to TRBJ2-1, with TRBD2 matching over 14 bases. This CDR3 has 14 amino acids. The germline V gene encodes CDR1 MDHEN and CDR2 SYDVKM. Trimming removed 8 bases from V and 12 bases from J; junction bases left unmatched: 9.

The chain joins TRBV10-3 to TRBJ2-2, with TRBD2 matching 8 bases. The CDR3 has 14 amino acids. CDR1 is ENHRY and CDR2 is SYGVKD in the germline V gene. Losses at the gene ends were 6 bases for V and 5 bases for J; bases not matched to a gene: 5. CDR3 in DNA: TGTGCCATCAGGCGGGAGGATGAAACCGGGGAGCTGTTTTTT. Translation gives CAIRREDETGELFF.

The V gene is TRBV30, the J gene TRBJ1-4; no definite D call. Trimming left V 3 bases short and J 7 bases short, with 18 bases between. Germline V gives CDR1 GTSNPN, CDR2 SVGIG (reference sequence). The CDR3 runs 15 residues. CDR3 coding DNA: TGTGCCTGGAGCCCCCGTTTGGGCCTCGGTGAAAAACTGTTTTTT. Residues: CAWSPRLGLGEKLFF. Combining the CDR3 with reference TRBV30 and TRBJ1-4 gives the whole variable domain SQTIHQWPATLVQPVGSPLSLECTVEGTSNPNLYWYRQAAGRGLQLLFYSVGIGQISSEVPQNLSASRPQDRQFILSSKKLLLSDSGFYLCAWSPRLGLGEKLFFGSGTQLSVL.

The V and J genes are TRBV19 and TRBJ2-3, with 10 bases lining up with TRBD2. Trimming removed 4 bases from V and 4 bases from J; junction bases left unmatched: 8. CDR1 and CDR2 (germline): LNHDA, SQIVND (reference sequence). This CDR3 region has 16 residues. The CDR3 DNA follows: TGTGCCAGTAGTACGTTAGCGGGAGGTTACTCAGATACGCAGTATTTT. The encoded protein is CASSTLAGGYSDTQYF.

The CDR3 nucleotides are TGTGCCAGCAGCTATGGACAGGGGGTAAGTCCCCAGCATTTT. This codes for CASSYGQGVSPQHF. The chain couples TRBV7-9 to TRBJ1-5; 10 bases map to TRBD1. V lost 4 bases and J lost 10; bases outside the gene matches: 7. Looked up from germline, CDR1 is SEHNR and CDR2 is FQNEAQ (reference sequence). The CDR3 sequence is 14 residues long.

This rearrangement joins TRBV29-1 to TRBJ2-7, with 12 bases identical to TRBD2. The germline V gene encodes CDR1 SQVTM and CDR2 ANQGSEA. The V gene end was trimmed by 5 bases and the J gene end by 1 base; junction bases not matched to a gene: 3. The CDR3 covers 14 residues. CDR3 in DNA: TGCAGCGTTCAAGGACTAGCGGGATCCTACGAGCAGTACTTC. Translating gives CSVQGLAGSYEQYF.